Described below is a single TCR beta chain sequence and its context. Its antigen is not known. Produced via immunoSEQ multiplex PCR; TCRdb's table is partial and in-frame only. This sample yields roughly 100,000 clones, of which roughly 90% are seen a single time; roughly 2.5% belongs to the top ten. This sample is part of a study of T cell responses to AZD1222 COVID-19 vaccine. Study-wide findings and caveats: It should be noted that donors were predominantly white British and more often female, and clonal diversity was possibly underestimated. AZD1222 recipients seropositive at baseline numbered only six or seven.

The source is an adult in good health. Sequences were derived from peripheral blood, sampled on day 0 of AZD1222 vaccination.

The CDR3 spells CASSGTELGSNQPQHF. In DNA form, the CDR3 reads TGTGCCAGTAGCGGGACAGAACTGGGAAGCAATCAGCCCCAGCATTTT. This rearrangement joins TRBV19 to TRBJ1-5; TRBD1 matches at 7 bases. Germline CDR1 reads LNHDA; CDR2 reads SQIVND (reference sequence). The junction had 9 bases not matched to a gene; V was cut back by 6 bases and J by 1 base. The CDR3 totals 16 residues.